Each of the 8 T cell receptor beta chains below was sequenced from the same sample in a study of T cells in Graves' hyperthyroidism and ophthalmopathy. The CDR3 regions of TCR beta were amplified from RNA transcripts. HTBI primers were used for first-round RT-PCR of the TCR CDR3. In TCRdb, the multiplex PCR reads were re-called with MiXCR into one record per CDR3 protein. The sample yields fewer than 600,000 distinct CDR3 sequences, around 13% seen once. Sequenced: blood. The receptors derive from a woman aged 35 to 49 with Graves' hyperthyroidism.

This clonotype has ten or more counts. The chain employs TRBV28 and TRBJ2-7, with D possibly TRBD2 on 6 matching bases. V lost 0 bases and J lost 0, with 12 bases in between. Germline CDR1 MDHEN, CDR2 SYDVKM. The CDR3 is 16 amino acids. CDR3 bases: TGTGCCAGCAGTTTATGGGGACTTTTCAGCTCCTACGAGCAGTACTTC. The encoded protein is CASSLWGLFSSYEQYF.

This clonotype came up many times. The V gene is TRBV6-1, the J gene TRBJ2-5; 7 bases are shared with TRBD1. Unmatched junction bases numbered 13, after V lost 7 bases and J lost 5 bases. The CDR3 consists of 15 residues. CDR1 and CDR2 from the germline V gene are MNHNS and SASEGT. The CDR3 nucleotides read TGTGCCAGCAAATCCTCACCGGGACAGTACGAGACCCAGTACTTC. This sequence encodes CASKSSPGQYETQYF.

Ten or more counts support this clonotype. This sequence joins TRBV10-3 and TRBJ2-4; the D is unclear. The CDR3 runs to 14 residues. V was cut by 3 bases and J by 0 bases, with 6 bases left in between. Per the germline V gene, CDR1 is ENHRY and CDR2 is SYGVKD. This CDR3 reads CAISDDLAKNIQYF. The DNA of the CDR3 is TGTGCCATCAGTGACGATCTAGCCAAAAACATTCAGTACTTC.

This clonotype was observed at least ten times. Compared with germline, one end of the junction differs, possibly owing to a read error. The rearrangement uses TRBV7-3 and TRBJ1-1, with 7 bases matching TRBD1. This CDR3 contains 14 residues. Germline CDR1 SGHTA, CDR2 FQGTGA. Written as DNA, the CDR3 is TGTGCCAGCAGCCTAACAGGGGTATACACTGAAGCTTTCTTT. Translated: CASSLTGVYTEAFF.

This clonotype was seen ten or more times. The CDR3 protein is CASSLGQVTDTQYF. CDR3 DNA sequence: TGTGCCAGCAGTTTAGGCCAAGTAACAGATACGCAGTATTTT. The V gene is TRBV28, the J gene TRBJ2-3; D unclear. The V gene lost 2 bases and the J gene lost 3 bases, with 9 bases spanning the gap. Germline loops: CDR1 MDHEN, CDR2 SYDVKM. CDR3 length: 14 residues.

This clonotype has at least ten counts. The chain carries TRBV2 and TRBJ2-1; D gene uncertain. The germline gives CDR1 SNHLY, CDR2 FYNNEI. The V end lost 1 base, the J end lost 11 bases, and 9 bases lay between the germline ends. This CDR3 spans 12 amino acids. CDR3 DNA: TGTGCCAGCAGTGAAGTAGGGCAAAAGCAGTTCTTC. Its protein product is CASSEVGQKQFF.

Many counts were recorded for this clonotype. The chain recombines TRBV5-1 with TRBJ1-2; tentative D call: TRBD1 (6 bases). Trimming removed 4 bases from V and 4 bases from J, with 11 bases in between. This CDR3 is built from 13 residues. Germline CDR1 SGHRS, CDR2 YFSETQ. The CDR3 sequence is CASSPGQIYGYTF. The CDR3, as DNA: TGCGCCAGCAGCCCAGGACAGATCTATGGCTACACCTTC.

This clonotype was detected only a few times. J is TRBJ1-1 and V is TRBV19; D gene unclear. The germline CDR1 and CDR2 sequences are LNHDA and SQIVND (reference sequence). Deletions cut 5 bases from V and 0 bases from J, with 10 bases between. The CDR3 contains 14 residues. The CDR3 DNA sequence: TGTGCCAGTAGTTACGGAGTTATGAACACTGAAGCTTTCTTT. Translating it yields CASSYGVMNTEAFF.